These 7 T cell receptor beta chains originate from one sample sequenced in a study of patients and donors after allogeneic stem cell transplantation. TCRdb redid the calling of the RT-PCR reads with MiXCR, one entry per CDR3 protein. This sample has tens of thousands of distinct CDR3 sequences, with 48% found just once. Material: blood, either unsorted or a sorted T cell fraction (not recorded which). The receptors were sampled from a human donor who was either an allogeneic HSCT recipient or a stem cell or donor lymphocyte infusion donor (not recorded which). It is not recorded whose cells these are; they may come from a transplant donor.

This clonotype has a handful of counts. The chain has TRBV4-3 and TRBJ1-2; D unresolved. Germline CDR1 is LGHNA and CDR2 is YSLEER. This CDR3 comprises 13 residues. The V end was cut by 0 bases, the J end by 8 bases, with 10 bases between. The CDR3 coding sequence is TGCGCCAGCAGCCAAGAGACATATACGGGCTACACCTTC. Protein sequence: CASSQETYTGYTF.

This chain connects TRBV29-1 to TRBJ1-1, with no clear D. The CDR3 length is 13 residues. The germline V gene encodes CDR1 SQVTM and CDR2 ANQGSEA. The V gene lost 4 bases and the J gene lost 2 bases, with 11 bases spanning the gap. Here the CDR3 reads CSVVRLYNTEAFF. In DNA, the CDR3 is TGCAGCGTTGTAAGGCTGTACAACACTGAAGCTTTCTTT.

The chain employs TRBV4-2 and TRBJ2-7; TRBD1 is a possible D gene (5 bases). Per the germline V gene, CDR1 is LGHNA and CDR2 is YNFKEQ. The germline V and J ends were trimmed by 3 bases and 4 bases, with 10 bases remaining between them. This CDR3 region has 13 residues. The CDR3 sequence is CASSQGLGYEQYF. The CDR3 DNA follows: TGTGCCAGCAGCCAGGGGCTTGGATACGAGCAGTACTTC.

The chain employs TRBV11-2 and TRBJ2-4; no clear D gene. Germline V gene data show CDR1 as SGHAT and CDR2 as FQNNGV. The V end was cut by 0 bases, the J end by 9 bases, with 6 bases between. There are 12 residues in the CDR3. The chain's CDR3 is CASSLDVSIQYF. The DNA for the CDR3 is TGTGCCAGCAGCTTAGATGTGTCCATTCAGTACTTC.

The sample holds a few counts of this clonotype. This chain links TRBV7-9 with TRBJ1-5; 10 nucleotides line up with TRBD1. Germline CDR1 SEHNR, CDR2 FQNEAQ (reference sequence). The CDR3 totals 14 residues. Trimming at V came to 9 bases and at J to 0 bases, leaving 2 bases not matched to a gene. CDR3 sequence reads: CASGTGDSNQPQHF. CDR3 in DNA: TGTGCCAGTGGGACAGGGGATAGCAATCAGCCCCAGCATTTT.

This clonotype was detected a few times. The chain uses TRBV20-1 and TRBJ1-2; no clear D gene. This CDR3 is built from 11 residues. Trimming stripped 0 bases from V and 7 bases from J, with 6 bases between. CDR1 is DFQATT, CDR2 SNEGSKA, per germline (reference sequence). This CDR3 is CSARDASGYTF. The CDR3, as DNA: TGCAGTGCTAGAGATGCCTCTGGCTACACCTTC.

There are a few counts of this clonotype. CDR3 protein: CASGLQGVAGGLYEQYF. The CDR3 bases are TGTGCTAGTGGCCTACAGGGGGTAGCGGGAGGTCTATACGAGCAGTACTTC. The rearrangement uses TRBV12-5 and TRBJ2-7, with TRBD2 matching 10 bases. Germline trimming cut 6 bases from V and 4 bases from J; bases unmatched to any gene: 15. The CDR3 is 17 residues long. CDR1 and CDR2 from the germline V gene are LGHNT and FRNRAP.